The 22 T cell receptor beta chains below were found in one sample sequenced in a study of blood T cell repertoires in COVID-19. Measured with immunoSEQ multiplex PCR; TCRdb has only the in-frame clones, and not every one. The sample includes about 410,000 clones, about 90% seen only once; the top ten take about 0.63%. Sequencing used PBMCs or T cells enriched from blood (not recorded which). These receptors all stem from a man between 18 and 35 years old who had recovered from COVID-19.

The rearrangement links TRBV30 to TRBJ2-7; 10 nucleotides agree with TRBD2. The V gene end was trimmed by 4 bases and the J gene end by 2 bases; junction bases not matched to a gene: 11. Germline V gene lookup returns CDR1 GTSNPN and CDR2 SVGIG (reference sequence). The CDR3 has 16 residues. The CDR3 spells CAWTQAAGGNAYEQYF. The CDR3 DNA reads TGTGCCTGGACCCAGGCAGCGGGAGGGAATGCCTACGAGCAGTACTTC.

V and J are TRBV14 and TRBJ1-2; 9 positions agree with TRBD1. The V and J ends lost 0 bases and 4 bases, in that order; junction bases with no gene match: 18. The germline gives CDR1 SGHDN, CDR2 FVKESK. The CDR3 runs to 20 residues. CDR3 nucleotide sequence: TGTGCCAGCAGCCAAGAGGGACTCCGGGACAGGGAAGTTCGGGGCTATGGCTACACCTTC. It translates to CASSQEGLRDREVRGYGYTF.

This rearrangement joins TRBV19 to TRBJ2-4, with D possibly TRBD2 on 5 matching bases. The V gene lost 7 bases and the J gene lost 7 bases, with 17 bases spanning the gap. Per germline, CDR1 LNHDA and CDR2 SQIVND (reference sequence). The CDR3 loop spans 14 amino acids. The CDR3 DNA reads TGTGCCAGTACTTCCATCTCCGGGATGAACATTCAGTACTTC. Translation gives CASTSISGMNIQYF.

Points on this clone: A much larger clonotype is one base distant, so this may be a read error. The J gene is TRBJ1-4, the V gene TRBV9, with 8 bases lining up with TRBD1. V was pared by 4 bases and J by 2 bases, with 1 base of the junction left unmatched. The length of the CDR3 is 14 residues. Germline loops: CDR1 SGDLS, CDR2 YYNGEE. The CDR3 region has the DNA TGTGCCAGCAGCCCAGGGGGCACTAATGAAAAACTGTTTTTT. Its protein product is CASSPGGTNEKLFF.

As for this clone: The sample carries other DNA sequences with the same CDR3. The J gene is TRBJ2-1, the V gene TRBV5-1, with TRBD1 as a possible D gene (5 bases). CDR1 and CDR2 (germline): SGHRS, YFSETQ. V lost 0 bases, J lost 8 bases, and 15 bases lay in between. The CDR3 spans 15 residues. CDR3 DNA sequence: TGCGCCAGCAGCTTGGTTGGCACAGGTGGGGATGAGCAGTTCTTC. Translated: CASSLVGTGGDEQFF.

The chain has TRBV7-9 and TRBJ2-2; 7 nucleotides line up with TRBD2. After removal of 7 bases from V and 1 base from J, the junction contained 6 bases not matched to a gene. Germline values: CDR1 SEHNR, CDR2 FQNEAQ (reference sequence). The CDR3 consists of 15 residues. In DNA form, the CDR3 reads TGTGCCAGCACCCTTGGCGGGGGGAACACCGGGGAGCTGTTTTTT. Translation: CASTLGGGNTGELFF. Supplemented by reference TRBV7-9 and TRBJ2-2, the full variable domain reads DTGVSQNPRHKITKRGQNVTFRCDPISEHNRLYWYRQTLGQGPEFLTYFQNEAQLEKSRLLSDRFSAERPKGSFSTLEIQRTEQGDSAMYLCASTLGGGNTGELFFGEGSRLTVL.

The CDR3: CASSFSGTGGNEQYF. CDR3 bases: TGCGCCAGCTCCTTCTCCGGGACAGGCGGGAACGAGCAGTACTTC. V gene TRBV10-2 combines with J gene TRBJ2-7; 8 bases align to TRBD1. Germline loops: CDR1 WSHSY, CDR2 SAAADI. V dropped 8 bases and J dropped 5; count of bases not matched to a gene: 14. The CDR3 has 15 residues.

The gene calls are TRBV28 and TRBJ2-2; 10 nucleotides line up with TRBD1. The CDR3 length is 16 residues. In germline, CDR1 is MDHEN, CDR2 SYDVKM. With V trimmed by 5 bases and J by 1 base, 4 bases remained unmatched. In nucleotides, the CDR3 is TGTGCCAGCAGTACGGACAGGGGGGAGAACACCGGGGAGCTGTTTTTT. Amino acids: CASSTDRGENTGELFF.

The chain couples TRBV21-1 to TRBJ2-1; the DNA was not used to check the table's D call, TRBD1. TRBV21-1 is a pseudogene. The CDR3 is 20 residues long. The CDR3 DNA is TGTGCCAGCAGCTTTAAGGTCACAGGGGGGCGTTTGGGTCCTTACAATGAGCAGTTCTTC. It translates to CASSFKVTGGRLGPYNEQFF.

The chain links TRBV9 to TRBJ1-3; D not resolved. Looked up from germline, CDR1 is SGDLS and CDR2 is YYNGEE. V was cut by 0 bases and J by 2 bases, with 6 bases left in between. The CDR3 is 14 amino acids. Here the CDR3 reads CASSVGGTGNTIYF. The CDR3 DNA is TGTGCCAGCAGCGTAGGAGGCACTGGAAACACCATATATTTT.

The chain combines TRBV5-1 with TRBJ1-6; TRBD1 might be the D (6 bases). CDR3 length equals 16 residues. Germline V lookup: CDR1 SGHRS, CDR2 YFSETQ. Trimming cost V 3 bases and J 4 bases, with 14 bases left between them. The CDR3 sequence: CASSSSGTPYNSPLHF. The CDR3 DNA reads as TGCGCCAGCAGCTCATCAGGGACACCTTATAATTCACCCCTCCACTTT.

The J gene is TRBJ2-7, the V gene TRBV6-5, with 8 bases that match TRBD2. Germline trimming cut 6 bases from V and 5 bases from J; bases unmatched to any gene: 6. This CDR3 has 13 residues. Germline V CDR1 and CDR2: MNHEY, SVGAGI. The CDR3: CASRREVLNEQYF. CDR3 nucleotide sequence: TGTGCCAGCAGGCGGGAGGTCCTGAACGAGCAGTACTTC.

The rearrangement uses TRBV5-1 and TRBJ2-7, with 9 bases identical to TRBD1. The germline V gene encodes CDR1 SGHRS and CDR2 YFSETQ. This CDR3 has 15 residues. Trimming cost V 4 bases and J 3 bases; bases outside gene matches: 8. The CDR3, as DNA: TGCGCCAGCAGCCTCGTACCGGGACAGGGCTACGAGCAGTACTTC. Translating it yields CASSLVPGQGYEQYF.

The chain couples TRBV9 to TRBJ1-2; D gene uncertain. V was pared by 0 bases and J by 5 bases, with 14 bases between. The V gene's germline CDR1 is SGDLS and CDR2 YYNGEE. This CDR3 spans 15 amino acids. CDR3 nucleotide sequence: TGTGCCAGCAGCGTAGCTGGGCCCGGGGTTTATGGCTACACCTTC. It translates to CASSVAGPGVYGYTF.

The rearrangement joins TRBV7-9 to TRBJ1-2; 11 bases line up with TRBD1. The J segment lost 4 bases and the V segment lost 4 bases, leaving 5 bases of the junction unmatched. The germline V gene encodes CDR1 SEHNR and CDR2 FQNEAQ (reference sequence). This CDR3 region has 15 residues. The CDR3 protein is CASSSGQGARYGYTF. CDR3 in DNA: TGTGCCAGCAGCTCCGGACAGGGGGCACGCTATGGCTACACCTTC.

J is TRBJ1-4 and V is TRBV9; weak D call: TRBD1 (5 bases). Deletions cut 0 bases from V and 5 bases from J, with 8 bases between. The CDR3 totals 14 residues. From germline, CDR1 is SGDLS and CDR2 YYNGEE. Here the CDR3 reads CASSVGQFNEKLFF. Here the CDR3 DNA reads TGTGCCAGCAGCGTAGGACAGTTCAATGAAAAACTGTTTTTT.

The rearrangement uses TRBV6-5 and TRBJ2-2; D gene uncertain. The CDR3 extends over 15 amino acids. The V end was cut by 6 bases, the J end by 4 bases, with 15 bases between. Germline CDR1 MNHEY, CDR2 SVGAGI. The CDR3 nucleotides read TGTGCCAGCAGGGTCTTCAGAGACATCACCGGGGAGCTGTTTTTT. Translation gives CASRVFRDITGELFF.

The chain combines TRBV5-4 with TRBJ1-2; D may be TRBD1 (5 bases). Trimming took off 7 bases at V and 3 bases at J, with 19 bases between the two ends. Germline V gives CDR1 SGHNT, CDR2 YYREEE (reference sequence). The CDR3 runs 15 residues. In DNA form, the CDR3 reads TGTGCCAGCGGAGTTCCTGGCAGGGCTGACTATGGCTACACCTTC. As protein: CASGVPGRADYGYTF.

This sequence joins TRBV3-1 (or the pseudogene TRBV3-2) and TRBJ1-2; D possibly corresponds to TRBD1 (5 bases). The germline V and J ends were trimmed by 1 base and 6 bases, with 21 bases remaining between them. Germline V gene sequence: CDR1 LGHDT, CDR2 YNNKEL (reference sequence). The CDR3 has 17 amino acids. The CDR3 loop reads CASSQGGAGRLVNGYTF. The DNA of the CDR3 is TGTGCCAGCAGCCAAGGCGGCGCAGGGCGACTAGTTAATGGCTACACCTTC.

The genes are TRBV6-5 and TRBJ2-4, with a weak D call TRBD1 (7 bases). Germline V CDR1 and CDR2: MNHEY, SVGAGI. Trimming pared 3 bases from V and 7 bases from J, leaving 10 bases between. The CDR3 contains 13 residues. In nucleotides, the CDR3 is TGTGCCAGCAGTTATCCAGGGGGGAACATTCAGTACTTC. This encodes CASSYPGGNIQYF.

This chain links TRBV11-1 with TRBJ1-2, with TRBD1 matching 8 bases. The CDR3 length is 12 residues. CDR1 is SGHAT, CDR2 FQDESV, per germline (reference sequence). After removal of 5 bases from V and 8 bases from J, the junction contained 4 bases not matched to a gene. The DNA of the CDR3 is TGTGCCAGCAGCCTAGGACAGGGAGGCTACACCTTC. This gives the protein CASSLGQGGYTF.

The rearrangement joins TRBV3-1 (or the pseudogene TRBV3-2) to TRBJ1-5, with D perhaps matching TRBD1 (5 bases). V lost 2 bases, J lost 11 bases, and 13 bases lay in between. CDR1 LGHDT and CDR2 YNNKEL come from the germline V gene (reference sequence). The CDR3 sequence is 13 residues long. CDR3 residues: CASSQRARGTQHF. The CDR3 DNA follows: TGTGCCAGCAGCCAAAGGGCACGGGGGACCCAGCATTTT.